This is a list of T cell receptor beta chains from one sample in a study of T cells in narcolepsy. Only in-frame clones appear in the TCRdb table, and some are missing; sequencing was by immunoSEQ multiplex PCR. The table has about 36,000 clones, approximately 77% seen once. Sequencing used memory (CD45RA-) CD4+ T cells from blood. The receptors stem from a human donor in good health. Each CDR3 is given with its conserved first and last residue. A D gene is named only where the DNA matches it firmly. Size tells how often a clone was seen (once, few, many) or the class of an expanded clone, and some rows leave it out.

NA	few	TRBV2	TRBJ1-2	CASSPGTFNYGYTF	TGTGCCAGCAGCCCTGGGACATTTAACTATGGCTACACCTTC
NA	NA	TRBV6-1	TRBJ2-4	CASSEPGGPSKNIQYF	TGTGCCAGCAGTGAACCCGGGGGTCCTTCCAAAAACATTCAGTACTTC
NA	NA	TRBV6-5	TRBJ2-1	CASSYQPSSYNEQFF	TGTGCCAGCAGTTATCAGCCGTCCTCCTACAATGAGCAGTTCTTC
NA	NA	TRBV9	TRBJ1-4	CASSVASATNEKLFF	TGTGCCAGCAGCGTAGCCAGTGCAACTAATGAAAAACTGTTTTTT
NA	NA	TRBV2	TRBJ2-3	CASSEQTLPTDTQYF	TGTGCCAGCAGTGAACAGACTCTACCCACAGATACGCAGTATTTT
NA	NA	TRBV6-6	TRBJ2-7	CASSYGDETDPEQYF	TGTGCCAGCAGTTATGGTGACGAGACAGACCCCGAGCAGTACTTC
NA	NA	TRBV4-2	TRBJ2-1	CASSQDRQTENEQFF	TGTGCCAGCAGCCAAGATAGGCAGACTGAGAATGAGCAGTTCTTC
TRBD2	NA	TRBV7-8	TRBJ2-5	CASSLSGLAGTKETQYF	TGTGCCAGCAGCCTGAGCGGACTAGCTGGTACCAAAGAGACCCAGTACTTC
NA	NA	TRBV2	TRBJ2-1	CASSEASRPTVF	TGTGCCAGCAGTGAAGCGTCTCGGCCCACGGTCTTC
NA	NA	TRBV5-1	TRBJ1-4	CASSLNSVQTTNEKLFF	TGCGCCAGCAGCTTGAATAGCGTCCAGACAACTAATGAAAAACTGTTTTTT
NA	NA	TRBV5-1	TRBJ2-5	CASSLTAAQETQYF	TGCGCCAGCAGCTTAACAGCGGCACAAGAGACCCAGTACTTC
NA	NA	TRBV19	TRBJ2-5	CASMGEVAQYF	TGTGCCAGTATGGGGGAGGTGGCCCAGTACTTC
TRBD2	NA	TRBV19	TRBJ2-1	CASSGGLAGGGAYNEQFF	TGTGCCAGTAGTGGTGGACTAGCGGGAGGAGGAGCCTACAATGAGCAGTTCTTC
TRBD2	NA	TRBV29-1	TRBJ2-2	CSVEEGASGVNTGELFF	TGCAGCGTTGAAGAAGGAGCTAGCGGGGTGAACACCGGGGAGCTGTTTTTT
NA	NA	TRBV27	TRBJ2-2	CASSVQGGSNTGELFF	TGTGCCAGCAGTGTGCAAGGGGGATCGAACACCGGGGAGCTGTTTTTT
TRBD1	few	TRBV5-1	TRBJ1-1	CASSLRGQGVGTEAFF	TGCGCCAGCAGCTTGAGGGGACAGGGTGTAGGCACTGAAGCTTTCTTT
NA	NA	TRBV28	TRBJ2-2	CASTSFTGELFF	TGTGCCAGCACCAGTTTCACCGGGGAGCTGTTTTTT
NA	NA	TRBV4-1	TRBJ1-2	CASSQAGSGGGYGYTF	TGCGCCAGCAGCCAAGCGGGCTCGGGGGGCGGCTATGGCTACACCTTC
TRBD2	NA	TRBV27	TRBJ2-6	CASSQTSFGANVLTF	TGTGCCAGCAGTCAGACTAGCTTTGGGGCCAACGTCCTGACTTTC
TRBD1	NA	TRBV9	TRBJ2-1	CASSAALGTGGKSGYNEQFF	TGTGCCAGCAGCGCCGCCCTCGGGACAGGGGGCAAATCGGGGTACAATGAGCAGTTCTTC
NA	NA	TRBV7-8	TRBJ1-2	CASSFGLTQDYYGYTF	TGTGCCAGCAGCTTTGGCCTTACCCAGGACTACTATGGCTACACCTTC
NA	NA	TRBV5-6	TRBJ2-5	CASSRSLGETQYF	TGTGCCAGCAGCCGTTCACTCGGGGAGACCCAGTACTTC
NA	NA	TRBV6-1	TRBJ2-1	CASSEYPPHEQFF	TGTGCCAGCAGTGAATACCCTCCCCATGAGCAGTTCTTC
NA	NA	TRBV5-1	TRBJ2-5	CASSFRSTREYQETQYF	TGCGCCAGCAGCTTTAGGTCAACACGGGAGTACCAAGAGACCCAGTACTTC
TRBD1	NA	TRBV7-9	TRBJ2-7	CASSATGVEQYF	TGTGCCAGCAGCGCTACAGGGGTTGAGCAGTACTTC
TRBD1	NA	TRBV7-2	TRBJ2-2	CASSSRQGLTGELFF	TGTGCCAGCAGCTCGAGACAGGGCCTCACCGGGGAGCTGTTTTTT
NA	NA	TRBV5-1	TRBJ1-1	CASRETEGAEAFF	TGCGCCAGCAGAGAGACCGAAGGGGCTGAAGCTTTCTTT